This TCR beta chain was sequenced for a study of shared clonotypes between healthy human individuals (dated by TCRdb to 2020 to 2022). In terms of the full investigation: The cohort comprised two women and a few men aged 18 to 49 years. For each donor, CD4 naive and CD4 memory were each run on three plates, CD8 naive on two plates, and CD8 memory on one plate. To estimate repertoire size and how much clonotypes are shared between individuals, the study performed deep sequencing of blood TCR repertoires from five healthy adults. To increase sequencing depth and limit assay-specific biases, different laboratories used diverse techniques to prepare libraries and sequence TCR repertoires. Each donor's leukapheresis produced roughly between about 0.9 and 9.5 billion PBMCs.

Using the deep immunoSEQ assay, TCR CDR3 regions were amplified from genomic DNA by multiplex PCR. Extracted genomic DNA from each cell subset was spread evenly across all wells of several immunoSEQ 96-well plates, with each plate serving as a replicate. For sorted subsets, approximately 190 ng of genomic DNA, equivalent to tens of thousands of T cell genomes, went into each replicate PCR. Purified libraries were measured with a Qubit 3.0 fluorometer, size-checked on a Bioanalyzer 2100, and measured again with the KAPA Library Quantification kit. Each immunoSEQ 96-well plate was sequenced on its own single-read 150-cycle Illumina NextSeq 550 flow cell. Per the authors' processing: The immunoSEQ output contained only junctional sequences without quality scores, so filtering could not match that applied to full-length reads. To assign V/J genes and CDR3, sequences were annotated using PyIR, a Python wrapper for IgBLAST v1.9, with IMGT germline references. Reads were removed for weak V/J assignments (E-value above 1e-6), missing CDR3, stop codons, out-of-frame junctions, or ambiguous translated residues. V3J clonotypes were defined by identical inferred V gene, J gene, and CDR3 amino acid sequence. Percentage overlap between repertoires was calculated by dividing the number of shared unique clonotypes by the size of the smaller repertoire. RTK rarefaction, the Chao1 estimator, and Recon v2.1 estimates of unobserved clonotypes were used to assess repertoire richness. Generation probabilities were computed with OLGA for all TCRbeta clonotypes obtained by the gDNA method from a few donors. TCRdb retrieved this table from immuneACCESS and kept in-frame rearrangements only. Not all clones are present; in checked studies, unresolved V genes account for under half, and no reason is known for the remainder. That table gives V, J and clone size, and the DNA gave D and trimming. The table for this sample lists fewer than 850,000 clones; less than 80% of them were counted only once. The top ten hold around 1.8% of the sample.

Healthy HIV-negative adults with no recently reported acute infections or vaccinations were included as donors. All donors were Caucasian adults living in Nashville, Tennessee, USA. CD4+ T cells were enriched by magnetic negative selection, after which naive cells were positively selected on CD45RA and the negative fraction was taken as the memory subset. Blood was obtained by leukapheresis, after which PBMCs were separated by Ficoll-Histopaque density gradient centrifugation and cryopreserved in liquid nitrogen vapor phase. Analytical flow cytometry was used to check the purity and quantity of every magnetically sorted T cell population. Genomic DNA was isolated from every sorted fraction and measured by UV absorbance on a Nanodrop 2000c. CDR1 MGHRA and CDR2 YSYEKL were looked up in the germline V gene. V gives up 0 bases and J gives up 4 bases, and the segment between their germline ends measures 15 bases. The CDR3 sequence holds 16 residues, the cysteine and phenylalanine included. The retained sequence is limited to the CDR3, 48 bases, with the frame set at the first base.

Worth noting for this clone: Its antigen specificity is not known. The sample holds no much larger clone one base away, and base qualities are not on file.

The paper as a whole reports these results and caveats: The genetic and exposure-history diversity represented was limited by the small number of donors. Even with the large sequencing depth, rarefaction of the sorted-subset datasets indicated that sequencing was incomplete. Sharing across a handful of donors was observed for about 5% of naive CD4, about 3.2% of naive CD8, around 2.5% of memory CD4, and about 0.4% of memory CD8 clonotypes. Higher generation probabilities were observed for clonotypes shared by all four sorted-subset donors than for non-shared clonotypes. Pairwise subsampling indicated that sequencing depth was expected to affect the degree of clonotype sharing among donors. Naive subsets generally had larger estimated clonotype richness than memory subsets did. Sampling was limited to blood, and TCR repertoires in tissue likely differ from TCR repertoires in blood.

The TCR originated in a woman in her twenties or thirties in good health. In this chain, TRBV4-1 is recombined with TRBJ1-1; no D gene call is confident. Sample: memory CD4+ T cells sorted from blood. Per the publication, the cell subset or site label means: CD45RA-negative fraction. The nucleotides are TGCGCCAGCAGCCAAGATTGGGCCATAGGAGGCACTGAAGCTTTCTTT. This encodes CASSQDWAIGGTEAFF.